This T cell receptor (beta chain) was identified in a study of T cell responses to AZD1222 COVID-19 vaccine (dated by TCRdb to about 2021). Some background on the complete study: AZD1222 recipients given second doses at about 4 weeks or at about 12 weeks were pooled, since spike-specific TCR depth and breadth were not found to differ between the two schedules. Trial participants were enrolled by age into subgroups of 18-55, 56-69 and 70-plus years, and 148, 28 and 57 TCR-sequenced participants, respectively, were included in these subgroups. A total of 233 trial participants underwent TCR sequencing, of whom about 200 received two doses of AZD1222 and around 26 received two doses of the MenACWY control vaccine. What the research found in general, with its limitations: No day 14 peak-response samples were available, so repertoires were characterized only after the peak T cell response. CD4 TCRs associated with the vaccine covered the entire spike protein, and the dominant responses were in regions 160-218 and 743-854. Epitopes outside the regions mutated in the B.1.351 and B.1.1.7 variants were reportedly recognized by nearly half of the unique spike-specific TCRs. Participants were mostly white British and included more females than males, and it was suggested by the authors that clonal diversity may have been underestimated. In the small 56-69-year group, the increase in depth fell short of significance, most likely because of low power. Spike-specific TCR breadth and depth rose significantly after two AZD1222 doses compared with day 0 and with MenACWY recipients. Conclusions about previously exposed vaccinees are limited because only a handful of AZD1222 recipients were SARS-CoV-2 seropositive at baseline.

Between the V and J ends, shortened by 0 bases and 4 bases respectively, the junction contains 11 bases. The germline V gene encodes CDR1 SGHRS and CDR2 YFSETQ. Counted from cysteine to phenylalanine, this CDR3 has 14 amino acids. The sequence is cut down to CDR3 DNA, 42 bases in frame from base 1. This specimen's time point label, per the study, means: baseline before first vaccination. The vaccinee samples were drawn from two UK trials, COV001 and COV002, one of which was a single-blind randomized controlled phase 2/3 trial testing AZD1222 (ChAdOx1 nCoV-19) in healthy adults. For TCRbeta chain sequencing, PBMC samples were collected from trial participants at day 0 and at day 28 after the second dose. The CDR3 regions of human TCRbeta chains were subjected to immunosequencing. In the paper's pipeline: Repertoire TCRs were matched against a reference library of SARS-CoV-2-specific TCRs generated with the MIRA antigen-specificity platform. Breadth was defined as the fraction of unique TCRs that were SARS-CoV-2-associated. Depth was defined as the fraction of total T cells that were SARS-CoV-2-associated. Using the MIRA data, each spike-specific TCR was mapped to the spike region that the TCR reacts to and placed in a CD4 or CD8 class. Log10-transformed breadth and depth values were compared by one-way ANOVA with Sidak's multiple comparisons tests. Entries here come from immuneACCESS through TCRdb and include only in-frame sequences with V and J called. Some clones fail to appear in such tables; in the studies checked, an unresolved V gene covers under half of the shortfall, and the cause of the remainder is unknown. Clonal size and the V and J genes are those of that table, whereas D and trimming came from the DNA. For this sample there are tens of thousands of clones; 90% appear just once. The ten top clones hold around 8% of the sample.

This clone was counted once. The clone's antigen remains unknown. The sample holds no much larger clone one base away, and base qualities are not on file. In this chain, TRBV5-1 is recombined with TRBJ2-7, with a tentative D gene TRBD2 over 6 matching bases. Sequencing was performed on peripheral blood, taken on day 0 of AZD1222 vaccination. The receptor was isolated from an adult in good health. The CDR3 here reads CASSLARDLYEQYF. Read as DNA, the sequence is TGCGCCAGCAGCTTGGCCCGGGACTTGTACGAGCAGTACTTC.